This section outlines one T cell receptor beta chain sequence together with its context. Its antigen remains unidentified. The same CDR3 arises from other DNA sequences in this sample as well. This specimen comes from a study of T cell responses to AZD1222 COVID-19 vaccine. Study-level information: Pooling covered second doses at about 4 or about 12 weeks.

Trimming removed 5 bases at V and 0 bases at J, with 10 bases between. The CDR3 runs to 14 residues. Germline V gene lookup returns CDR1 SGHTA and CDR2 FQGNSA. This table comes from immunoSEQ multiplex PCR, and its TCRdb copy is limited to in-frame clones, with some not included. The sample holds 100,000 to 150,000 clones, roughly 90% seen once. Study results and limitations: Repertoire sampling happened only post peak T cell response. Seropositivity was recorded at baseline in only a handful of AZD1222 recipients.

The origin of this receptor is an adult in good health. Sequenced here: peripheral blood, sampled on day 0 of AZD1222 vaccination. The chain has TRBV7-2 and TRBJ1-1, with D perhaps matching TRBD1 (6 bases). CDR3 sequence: CASSPTGLNTEAFF. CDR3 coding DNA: TGTGCCAGCAGCCCTACAGGGTTGAACACTGAAGCTTTCTTT.